Listed below are T cell receptor beta chains from one sample, sequenced in a study of T cells expressing NK-cell markers. From its re-call of the 5' RACE reads, TCRdb lists each CDR3 protein once, without DNA. The sample table includes 400,000 to 450,000 distinct CDR3 sequences. The source material was blood T cells: a sorted CD56 or NKG2C T cell subset, CD4+ or CD8+ T cells, or bulk PBMC T cells (not recorded which). These receptors were taken from a woman aged 18 to 75 in good health. Both conserved end residues are part of each CDR3.

v_call	j_call	cdr3_aa
TRBV27	TRBJ2-7	CASSLGPASSYEQYF
TRBV10-3	TRBJ2-2	CAISGGYLRLNTGELFF
TRBV12-3/TRBV12-4	TRBJ1-5	CASSLTGIRKVQPQHF
TRBV11-2	TRBJ2-2	CASSPRPWAVGGSGELFF
TRBV18	TRBJ2-5	CASSPPGRAQETQYF
TRBV12-3/TRBV12-4	TRBJ2-1	CASRRREGVTEQFF
TRBV3-1	TRBJ2-2	CASSHLRDRGHTGELFF
TRBV28	TRBJ2-2	CASSPTGLNTGELFF
TRBV7-2	TRBJ2-7	CASSSTSGRLNEQYF
TRBV9	TRBJ1-2	CASSVSGPDYGYTF
TRBV6-1	TRBJ2-5	CASSEESSGQETQYF
TRBV6-2/TRBV6-3	TRBJ2-1	CASSYSQWNEQFF
TRBV15	TRBJ1-1	CATSLTPGGNTEAFF
TRBV20-1	TRBJ2-6	CSASRQHSGANVLTF
TRBV7-8	TRBJ2-7	CASSLLGGHKTYEQYF
TRBV12-3/TRBV12-4	TRBJ2-6	CASSLFGANVLTF
TRBV5-5	TRBJ1-1	CASRAIPKLLNTEAFF
TRBV7-3	TRBJ2-1	CASSLSGGASYNEQFF
TRBV20-1	TRBJ2-3	CSAATGGAGTDTQYF
TRBV20-1	TRBJ2-7	CSAETTGPSYEQYF
TRBV20-1	TRBJ2-1	CSATLYNEQFF
TRBV5-1	TRBJ2-1	CASSYNSGSYNEQFF
TRBV12-3/TRBV12-4	TRBJ2-1	CASSFTNEQFF
TRBV4-3	TRBJ2-2	CASSQGVPSGYTGELFF
TRBV6-2/TRBV6-3	TRBJ2-7	CASSPPGISSYEQYF
TRBV29-1	TRBJ2-1	CSVGRVGNEQFF
TRBV29-1	TRBJ2-5	CSVERRGQETQYF
TRBV29-1	TRBJ1-2	CSVHTGRGYTF
TRBV19	TRBJ2-4	CASSHRENIQYF
TRBV10-3	TRBJ2-7	CAISDSRDSSYEQYF
TRBV7-2	TRBJ2-3	CASSSSTGFPDTQYF
TRBV10-2	TRBJ2-4	CASMSGGSKNIQYF
TRBV5-8	TRBJ2-7	CASSFFLGESF
TRBV5-1	TRBJ2-1	CASSLLQDEQFF
TRBV4-3	TRBJ2-1	CASSPGLNRGNEQFF
TRBV6-2/TRBV6-3	TRBJ2-4	CASSHRVPENIQYF
TRBV12-3/TRBV12-4	TRBJ2-5	CASSLSVRNSGGTQYF
TRBV28	TRBJ2-1	CASSLLWVAGLYNEQFF
TRBV15	TRBJ2-1	CATSRDPRSARNAYNEQFF
TRBV29-1	TRBJ2-1	CSVEDLGDEQFF
TRBV6-1	TRBJ1-1	CASSRQGAKDTEAFF
TRBV19	TRBJ2-2	CASSIALAGALTGELFF
TRBV5-1	TRBJ2-3	CASSLHQGPNSQAQYF
TRBV7-6	TRBJ2-7	CASSLAGQPYEQYF
TRBV5-1	TRBJ2-7	CASSPGTLYEQYF
TRBV20-1	TRBJ2-7	CSVIAGGAYEQYF
TRBV6-1	TRBJ1-1	CASTPILAGVFISGRAFF
TRBV28	TRBJ2-1	CASSLWDTDYNEQFF
TRBV20-1	TRBJ1-2	CSAVRGQGSNYGYTF
TRBV7-3	TRBJ1-1	CASSLSTGHGTEAFF
TRBV11-2	TRBJ2-3	CASSLGHGRDSTDTQYF
TRBV18	TRBJ2-7	CASSPGTGAPDEQYF
TRBV9	TRBJ2-5	CASSVGDRDQETQYF
TRBV7-3	TRBJ2-3	CASSSMSGRSDTQYF
TRBV3-1	TRBJ2-3	CASSQSGEVDTQYF
TRBV4-2	TRBJ2-7	CASSQEGTSTGEQYF
TRBV4-2	TRBJ1-5	CASSQDVTQPQHF
TRBV11-2	TRBJ2-1	CASSLVRGGAANEQFF
TRBV20-1	TRBJ2-7	CSARASSYEQYF
TRBV19	TRBJ2-7	CASSTGVVYEQYF